This T cell receptor (beta chain) originates from a study of blood T cell repertoires in COVID-19. About the research overall: Both acute and convalescent COVID-19 samples were obtained from the United States, Italy and Spain.

As processed by the authors: Reference gene primers were amplified, and this amplification served to estimate nucleated cell counts. This table comes from immunoSEQ multiplex PCR, and its TCRdb copy is limited to in-frame clones, with some not included. V and J calls and clone size are as listed in that table; D and trimming were resolved from the DNA. The profile shows 200,000 or so clones, approximately 83% of them singletons. This CDR3 is built from 15 residues. Deletions cut 1 base from V and 1 base from J, with 10 bases between. Per germline, CDR1 MNHEY and CDR2 SVGEGT. This chain connects TRBV6-2 or TRBV6-3 to TRBJ2-5; no definite D call. This TCR derives from a woman aged 55-69 years with acute or convalescent COVID-19. The sequenced sample was peripheral blood. The CDR3 DNA reads TGTGCCAGCAGTTACTTGCGGCCGGGCCAAGAGACCCAGTACTTC. As protein: CASSYLRPGQETQYF.